This T cell receptor (beta chain) was sequenced in a study of beta chain features in type 1 diabetes. Study-wide background: Age and gender were similar between patients and healthy donors, as were cell yields.

This clone was counted at least ten times. Its antigen is undetermined. Sorting of CD4+ naive, central memory, regulatory and stem cell-like memory cells was performed via CD45RO/CCR7/CD25/CD127/CD95/CD27. Overall study results and limits: Patients with type 1 diabetes carried fewer insertions and had more deletions at their VDJ junctions.

The study reverse transcribed the entire isolated RNA, so it sequenced expressed TCRB transcripts. The table came from immunoSEQ multiplex PCR; TCRdb's copy has only in-frame clones and leaves some out. The profile shows about 320,000 clones, around 15% of them singletons. Trimming cost V 5 bases and J 6 bases; bases outside gene matches: 8. The CDR3 contains 15 residues. Germline-derived CDR1 and CDR2 are SGHDN and FVKESK. The chain employs TRBV14 and TRBJ2-1; TRBD1 matches at 9 bases. The specimen sequenced was central memory CD4+ T cells from blood. The sequence came from a man aged 25-45 years in good health. The CDR3 sequence is CASSTTGTGINEQFF. The CDR3 nucleotides read TGTGCCAGCAGCACAACCGGGACAGGGATCAATGAGCAGTTCTTC.